The clone carrying this T cell receptor beta chain was seen a handful of times. Antigen: not known. This specimen comes from a study of coeliac disease. Study information: Coeliac patients had newly diagnosed active disease, refractory type I disease, or gluten-free diet control. General study points: Most TRB amino acid sequences occurred in only one sample. Active celiac intraepithelial and lamina propria samples had lower TRB and TRG clonality than control samples.

Sequencing used immunoSEQ multiplex PCR; TCRdb keeps in-frame clones, though not all of them. Seen here are thousands of clones, about 71% observed once, and the top ten hold under 7.5%. Germline V gene sequence: CDR1 LNHDA, CDR2 SQIVND (reference sequence). V was pared by 0 bases and J by 7 bases, with 10 bases between. The CDR3 contains 15 residues. The receptor's source is a man aged 45-60 years with active celiac disease. The specimen was lamina propria lymphocytes from the gut. V usage is TRBV19 and J usage is TRBJ1-6; D is unresolved. CDR3 DNA: TGTGCCAGTAGTATAGACGAGGGTGACAATTCACCCCTCCACTTT. It yields the protein CASSIDEGDNSPLHF.